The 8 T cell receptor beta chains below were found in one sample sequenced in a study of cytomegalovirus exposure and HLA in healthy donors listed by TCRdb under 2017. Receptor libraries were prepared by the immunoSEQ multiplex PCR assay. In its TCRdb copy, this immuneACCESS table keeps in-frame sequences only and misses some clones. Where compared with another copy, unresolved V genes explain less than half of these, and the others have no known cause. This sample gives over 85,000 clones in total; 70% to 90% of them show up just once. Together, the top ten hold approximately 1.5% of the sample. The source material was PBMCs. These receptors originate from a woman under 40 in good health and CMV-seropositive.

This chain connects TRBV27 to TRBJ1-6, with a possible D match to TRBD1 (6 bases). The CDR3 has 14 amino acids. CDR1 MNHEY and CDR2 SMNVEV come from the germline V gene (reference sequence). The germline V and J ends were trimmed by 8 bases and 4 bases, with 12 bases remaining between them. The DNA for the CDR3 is TGTGCCAGCGGCCCCGGACAGTATAATTCACCCCTCCACTTT. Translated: CASGPGQYNSPLHF.

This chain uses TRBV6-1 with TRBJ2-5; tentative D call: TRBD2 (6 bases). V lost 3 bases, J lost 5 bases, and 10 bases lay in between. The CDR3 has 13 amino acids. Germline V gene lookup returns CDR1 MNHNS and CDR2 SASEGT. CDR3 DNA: TGTGCCAGCAGTGAGGCAGGAGGGGAGACCCAGTACTTC. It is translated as CASSEAGGETQYF.

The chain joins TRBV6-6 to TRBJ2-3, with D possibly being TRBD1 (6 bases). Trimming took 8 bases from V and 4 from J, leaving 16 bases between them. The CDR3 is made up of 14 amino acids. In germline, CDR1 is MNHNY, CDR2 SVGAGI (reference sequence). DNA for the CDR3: TGTGCCAGCGGAACCTACAGGGACGCAGATACGCAGTATTTT. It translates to CASGTYRDADTQYF.

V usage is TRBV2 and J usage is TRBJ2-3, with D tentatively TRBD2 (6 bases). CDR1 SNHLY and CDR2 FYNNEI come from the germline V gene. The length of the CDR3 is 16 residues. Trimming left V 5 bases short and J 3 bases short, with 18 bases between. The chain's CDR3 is CASSRGGMGGTDTQYF. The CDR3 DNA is TGTGCCAGCAGTCGCGGCGGGATGGGCGGGACAGATACGCAGTATTTT.

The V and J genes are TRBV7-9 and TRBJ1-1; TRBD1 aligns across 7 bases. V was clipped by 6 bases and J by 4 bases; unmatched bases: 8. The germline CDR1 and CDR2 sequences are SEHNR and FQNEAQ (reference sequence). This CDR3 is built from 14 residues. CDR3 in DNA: TGTGCCAGCAGACCAACAGGGGCGCGCACTGAAGCTTTCTTT. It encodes CASRPTGARTEAFF. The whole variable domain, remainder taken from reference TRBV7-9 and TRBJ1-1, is DTGVSQNPRHKITKRGQNVTFRCDPISEHNRLYWYRQTLGQGPEFLTYFQNEAQLEKSRLLSDRFSAERPKGSFSTLEIQRTEQGDSAMYLCASRPTGARTEAFFGQGTRLTVV.

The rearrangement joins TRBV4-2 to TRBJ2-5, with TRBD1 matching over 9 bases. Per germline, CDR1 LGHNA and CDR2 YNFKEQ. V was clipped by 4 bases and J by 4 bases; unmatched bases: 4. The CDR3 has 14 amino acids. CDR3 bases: TGTGCCAGCAGCCCGGGACAGGGTTCAGAGACCCAGTACTTC. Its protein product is CASSPGQGSETQYF.

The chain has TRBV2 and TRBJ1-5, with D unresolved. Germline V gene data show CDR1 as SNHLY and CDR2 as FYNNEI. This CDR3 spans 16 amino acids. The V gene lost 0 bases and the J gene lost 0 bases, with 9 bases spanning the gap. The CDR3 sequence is CASSEATVVSNQPQHF. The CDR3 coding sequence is TGTGCCAGCAGTGAAGCCACAGTAGTTAGCAATCAGCCCCAGCATTTT.

CDR3 in amino acids: CASSERTGAYNEQFF. The CDR3 DNA is TGTGCCAGCAGTGAGCGCACAGGGGCCTACAATGAGCAGTTCTTC. The V call is TRBV2, the J call TRBJ2-1; 7 nucleotides line up with TRBD1. The CDR3 runs 15 residues. The J segment lost 2 bases and the V segment lost 3 bases, leaving 4 bases of the junction unmatched. Per the germline V gene, CDR1 is SNHLY and CDR2 is FYNNEI.